This entry describes one T cell receptor beta chain. As yet, its antigen is unknown. The PCR contained 60 Vbeta and 13 Jbeta primers. Clones were sequenced by immunoSEQ multiplex PCR, and TCRdb holds only the in-frame ones, with some missing. This sample contains about 64,000 clones. The data derive from a study of cytomegalovirus exposure and HLA in healthy donors. Study context: The approximately 100 million unique TCR beta sequences, from some 170 million T cells, were found by an earlier analysis.

Points from the study as a whole: In vitro work confirmed that a few CMV-associated chains recognize CMV antigens. Accurate HLA-A and HLA-B prediction from TCR beta sequences was reported for most subjects. Later on, an analysis showed TCR association rates differing by HLA locus, with DRB1 the most and HLA-C the fewest.

This CDR3 spans 15 amino acids. The V and J ends lost 5 bases and 0 bases, in that order; junction bases with no gene match: 5. CDR1 and CDR2 from the germline V gene are SGHVS and FNYEAQ. The receptor comes from a woman younger than 35 in good health and CMV-seronegative. The sequenced sample consisted of PBMCs. V is TRBV7-6 and J is TRBJ1-1, with TRBD1 identical over 8 bases. CDR3 nucleotides: TGTGCCAGCAGCCTCCGGACAGGGATGAACACTGAAGCTTTCTTT. Translated: CASSLRTGMNTEAFF.